This T cell receptor (beta chain) was sequenced in a study of blood T cell repertoires in COVID-19. About the study: COVID-19 samples, acute and convalescent, were from the United States, Italy and Spain. T cells, B-cell-depleted T cells, or PBMCs provided the cDNA or gDNA that served as material.

As handled by the study authors: By means of reference gene primer amplification, nucleated cell counts were estimated. Repertoires were generated with immunoSEQ multiplex PCR, while TCRdb's copy carries only in-frame clones and drops some. D and trimming were read from the DNA, whereas the V and J calls and clone size are those reported in that table. Of 50,000 to 70,000 clones listed, 75% to 95% are singletons. The V gene's germline CDR1 is MNHEY and CDR2 SMNVEV (reference sequence). The ends lost 8 bases at V and 6 bases at J; junction bases unmatched: 10. This CDR3 has 15 residues. Sequencing was done on a sample of peripheral blood. The rearrangement joins TRBV27 to TRBJ2-3; TRBD1 matches 11 bases. The source of this sequence is an elderly woman with active COVID-19. For the CDR3, the DNA is TGTGCCAGCGGCGCCGGGACAGGGGGAGCGGATACGCAGTATTTT. Translating it yields CASGAGTGGADTQYF.